These 7 T cell receptor beta chains originate from one sample sequenced in a study of cytomegalovirus exposure and HLA in healthy donors. Vbeta (60) and Jbeta (13) primers were used in the PCR. TCRdb's copy holds only in-frame clones and misses some; the assay was immunoSEQ multiplex PCR. The sample holds 180,000 or so clones; less than 90% are singletons and the top ten take roughly 0.33%. What was sequenced was PBMCs. These receptors all come from a woman aged 25 to 39 in good health and CMV-seronegative.

The chain couples TRBV27 to TRBJ2-7; 11 bases are shared with TRBD2. The CDR3 is 15 amino acids. The germline CDR1 and CDR2 sequences are MNHEY and SMNVEV (reference sequence). Germline trimming cut 3 bases from V and 0 bases from J; bases unmatched to any gene: 1. CDR3 nucleotide sequence: TGTGCCAGCAGTTTTAGCGGGAGGGCCTCCTACGAGCAGTACTTC. Translation: CASSFSGRASYEQYF.

V and J are TRBV10-3 and TRBJ2-1, with 10 bases aligning to TRBD1. CDR1 ENHRY and CDR2 SYGVKD come from the germline V gene. The CDR3 has 13 amino acids. V lost 7 bases, J lost 5 bases, and 2 bases stayed unmatched. This chain's CDR3 is CAITGTGDNEQFF. CDR3 coding DNA: TGTGCCATCACAGGGACAGGGGACAATGAGCAGTTCTTC.

The chain combines TRBV5-6 with TRBJ2-3; a possible D gene is TRBD1 (6 bases). This CDR3 contains 11 residues. Trimming removed 4 bases from V and 6 bases from J, with 6 bases in between. Germline CDR1 SGHDT, CDR2 YYEEEE. CDR3 DNA sequence: TGTGCCAGCAGCCAGGGGGATACGCAGTATTTT. Translating gives CASSQGDTQYF.

This rearrangement joins TRBV30 to TRBJ2-7; D unclear. V gave up 3 bases and J gave up 3 bases, with 12 bases separating them. The CDR3 contains 13 residues. Germline V CDR1 and CDR2: GTSNPN, SVGIG (reference sequence). Here the CDR3 reads CAWSQQQDYEQYF. The CDR3 coding sequence is TGTGCCTGGAGCCAACAGCAAGACTACGAGCAGTACTTC. Based on the CDR3 plus reference TRBV30 and TRBJ2-7, the full variable domain is SQTIHQWPATLVQPVGSPLSLECTVEGTSNPNLYWYRQAAGRGLQLLFYSVGIGQISSEVPQNLSASRPQDRQFILSSKKLLLSDSGFYLCAWSQQQDYEQYFGPGTRLTVT.

The chain combines TRBV25-1 with TRBJ1-4; D is possibly TRBD1 (5 bases). Germline V lookup: CDR1 MGHDK, CDR2 SYGVNS. With 3 bases removed from V and 8 bases from J, the gap between germline ends came to 19 bases. CDR3 length: 16 residues. CDR3 residues: CASSEASGVWGEKLFF. In DNA form, the CDR3 reads TGTGCCAGCAGTGAGGCGTCGGGGGTTTGGGGGGAAAAACTGTTTTTT.

The chain uses TRBV6-1 and TRBJ1-5; TRBD1 aligns across 9 bases. CDR1 and CDR2 (germline): MNHNS, SASEGT. With V trimmed by 2 bases and J by 5 bases, 7 bases remained unmatched. The CDR3 is made up of 16 amino acids. DNA for the CDR3: TGTGCCAGCAGTGAATGGGGACAGGGAAGGCATCAGCCCCAGCATTTT. Encoded protein: CASSEWGQGRHQPQHF.

This chain links TRBV19 with TRBJ2-2; TRBD2 matches at 10 bases. Germline V gives CDR1 LNHDA, CDR2 SQIVND (reference sequence). This CDR3 is 17 amino acids long. Germline trimming cut 7 bases from V and 1 base from J; bases unmatched to any gene: 9. The chain's CDR3 is CASNTQGLAVNTGELFF. CDR3 in DNA: TGTGCCAGTAATACACAAGGACTAGCGGTGAACACCGGGGAGCTGTTTTTT.